The 23 T cell receptor beta chains presented below share a single source sample, sequenced in a study of shared clonotypes between healthy human individuals. Clones were sequenced by immunoSEQ multiplex PCR, and TCRdb holds only the in-frame ones, with some missing. In the table there are over 800,000 clones, 92% of which are singletons. Naive CD8 populations comprised CD45RO-negative cells positively selected for CCR7, excluding terminally differentiated effector memory CD45RA+ cells. The specimen was naive CD8+ T cells sorted from blood. The receptors here all came from a man aged 25-45 years in good health.

V and J are TRBV4-3 and TRBJ2-1; TRBD2 agrees at 12 bases. The CDR3 is 14 residues long. Trimming removed 4 bases from V and 8 bases from J; junction bases left unmatched: 3. The germline V gene encodes CDR1 LGHNA and CDR2 YSLEER. Here the CDR3 reads CASSPGLAGYEQFF. The CDR3 region has the DNA TGCGCCAGCAGCCCGGGACTAGCGGGCTATGAGCAGTTCTTC.

The chain links TRBV4-3 to TRBJ2-1, with D tentatively TRBD2 (5 bases). The CDR3 runs to 16 residues. V was shortened by 0 bases and J by 2 bases, with 11 bases between the two germline ends. Germline V gives CDR1 LGHNA, CDR2 YSLEER. This CDR3 is CASSQETGVTYNEQFF. The CDR3 DNA reads TGCGCCAGCAGCCAAGAGACCGGGGTCACCTACAATGAGCAGTTCTTC.

The gene calls are TRBV10-1 and TRBJ2-7; 8 nucleotides agree with TRBD2. Germline loops: CDR1 WNHNN, CDR2 SYGVQD (reference sequence). The V gene end was trimmed by 3 bases and the J gene end by 4 bases; junction bases not matched to a gene: 11. The CDR3 length is 16 residues. The CDR3: CASSEIAGRNAYEQYF. The CDR3 coding sequence is TGCGCCAGCAGTGAAATAGCGGGACGGAACGCGTACGAGCAGTACTTC.

V usage is TRBV5-4 and J usage is TRBJ1-1; the D gene is possibly TRBD1 (6 bases). Germline-derived CDR1 and CDR2 are SGHNT and YYREEE (reference sequence). Trimming left V 4 bases short and J 7 bases short, with 17 bases between. CDR3 length: 14 amino acids. DNA for the CDR3: TGTGCCAGCAGCCCTATAGACAGGTCCGGTGAAGCTTTCTTT. This gives the protein CASSPIDRSGEAFF.

The V call is TRBV11-2, the J call TRBJ2-7; weak D call: TRBD2 (5 bases). V dropped 5 bases and J dropped 0 bases, with 11 bases sitting between them. CDR1 and CDR2 (germline): SGHAT, FQNNGV. This CDR3 contains 14 residues. CDR3 nucleotide sequence: TGTGCCAGCAGCCCGGACTGGAACTCCTACGAGCAGTACTTC. Its protein is CASSPDWNSYEQYF.

The rearrangement uses TRBV4-1 and TRBJ2-7, with D possibly TRBD1 on 5 matching bases. This CDR3 has 13 amino acids. Per germline, CDR1 MGHRA and CDR2 YSYEKL. Deletions cut 3 bases from V and 3 bases from J, with 9 bases between. In nucleotides, the CDR3 is TGCGCCAGCAGCCAGATGACAGACTACGAGCAGTACTTC. It specifies CASSQMTDYEQYF.

Comments on this clone: The sample holds other DNA sequences that translate to the same CDR3. The chain carries TRBV27 and TRBJ2-7, with D possibly TRBD1 on 5 matching bases. The germline V gene has CDR1 MNHEY and CDR2 SMNVEV (reference sequence). The CDR3 has 12 residues. Deletions cut 5 bases from V and 1 base from J, with 6 bases between. Here the CDR3 reads CASSQGSYEQYF. The CDR3 DNA reads as TGTGCCAGCAGTCAGGGTTCCTACGAGCAGTACTTC.

The V call is TRBV6-1, the J call TRBJ2-5; TRBD1 matches at 7 bases. The end of the DNA aligns better with TRBJ2-7, so the J call may be wrong. Per germline, CDR1 MNHNS and CDR2 SASEGT. CDR3 size: 15 residues. The CDR3 DNA follows: TGTGCCAGCAGTGAACCGGACAGGAGCCCCTACGAGCAGTACTTC. Protein: CASSEPDRSPYEQYF.

This chain links TRBV5-1 with TRBJ2-1, with 10 bases identical to TRBD1. After removal of 9 bases from V and 3 bases from J, the junction contained 9 bases not matched to a gene. CDR1 is SGHRS, CDR2 YFSETQ, per germline. CDR3 length: 15 amino acids. CDR3 sequence: CATELGTGDYNEQFF. Here the CDR3 DNA reads TGCGCCACCGAATTGGGGACAGGGGACTACAATGAGCAGTTCTTC. Looking up the rest from reference TRBV5-1 and TRBJ2-1 gives the full variable domain: KAGVTQTPRYLIKTRGQQVTLSCSPISGHRSVSWYQQTPGQGLQFLFEYFSETQRNKGNFPGRFSGRQFSNSRSEMNVSTLELGDSALYLCATELGTGDYNEQFFGPGTRLTVL.

The chain joins TRBV2 to TRBJ1-2; no firm D call. Germline CDR1 and CDR2: SNHLY and FYNNEI. The CDR3 consists of 11 residues. V was pared by 7 bases and J by 6 bases, with 9 bases between. The CDR3 coding sequence is TGTGCCAGCAAAGTACGGGATGGCTACACCTTC. Protein product: CASKVRDGYTF.

CDR3 in DNA: TGTGCCAGCAGCTTAGACGTTAGTATCCAGGGCAATCAGCCCCAGCATTTT. Translation: CASSLDVSIQGNQPQHF. This chain joins TRBV11-2 and TRBJ1-5, with D unclear. Deletions cut 0 bases from V and 2 bases from J, with 14 bases between. The CDR3 has 17 amino acids. Looked up from germline, CDR1 is SGHAT and CDR2 is FQNNGV.

This rearrangement joins TRBV7-9 to TRBJ2-7; D is unclear. Trimming removed 4 bases from V and 2 bases from J, with 12 bases in between. The CDR3 totals 14 residues. The V gene's germline CDR1 is SEHNR and CDR2 FQNEAQ (reference sequence). The DNA of the CDR3 is TGTGCCAGCAGCTACCCAGCCAGACCCTACGAGCAGTACTTC. Encoded protein: CASSYPARPYEQYF.

This chain joins TRBV7-9 and TRBJ2-2; D not certain. The germline V gene has CDR1 SEHNR and CDR2 FQNEAQ (reference sequence). The CDR3 length is 15 residues. Trimming left V 6 bases short and J 0 bases short, with 11 bases between. The CDR3 spells CASRHYASNTGELFF. CDR3 nucleotides: TGTGCCAGCAGACATTATGCATCGAACACCGGGGAGCTGTTTTTT.

This clone came up once. This rearrangement joins TRBV5-6 to TRBJ2-1; D call uncertain. Germline CDR1 SGHDT, CDR2 YYEEEE. Trimming cost V 4 bases and J 4 bases, with 6 bases left between them. There are 12 residues in the CDR3. The CDR3 DNA is TGTGCCAGCAGCCCCTCTTACAATGAGCAGTTCTTC. Protein product: CASSPSYNEQFF.

CDR3 DNA: TGCGCCAGCAGCCACGGCTCCACAGATACGCAGTATTTT. Amino acids: CASSHGSTDTQYF. V is TRBV4-1 and J is TRBJ2-3; the D is unclear. CDR3 length: 13 amino acids. Germline CDR1 MGHRA, CDR2 YSYEKL. V was clipped by 3 bases and J by 2 bases, with 6 bases between them.

This clone was observed once. Different DNA sequences within this sample yield the same CDR3. CDR3 in amino acids: CSVDTANYGYTF. Here the CDR3 DNA reads TGCAGCGTGGACACTGCGAACTATGGCTACACCTTC. The gene calls are TRBV29-1 and TRBJ1-2; D is perhaps TRBD1 (5 bases). Looked up from germline, CDR1 is SQVTM and CDR2 is ANQGSEA. Trimming removed 6 bases from V and 2 bases from J, with 10 bases in between. The CDR3 spans 12 residues.

The chain links TRBV18 to TRBJ2-1; D not resolved. V was cut by 0 bases and J by 7 bases, with 19 bases left in between. The CDR3 runs 17 residues. Per the germline V gene, CDR1 is KGHSH and CDR2 is LQKENI. The CDR3 nucleotides are TGTGCCAGCTCACCACCGGCGACACTATTAAAGCAGAATGAGCAGTTCTTC. Amino acid sequence: CASSPPATLLKQNEQFF.

For this clone: One end of the junction fails to match germline, which may point to a read error. V and J are TRBV7-9 and TRBJ1-3, with D perhaps matching TRBD1 (5 bases). The CDR3 is made up of 15 amino acids. Germline lookup yields CDR1 SEHNR and CDR2 FQNEAQ (reference sequence). The CDR3 spells CASTLEGQEKNTIYF. The DNA of the CDR3 is TGTGCCAGCACCTTAGAGGGGCAAGAAAAAAACACCATATATTTT.

The chain employs TRBV28 and TRBJ1-1, with TRBD1 matching over 8 bases. This CDR3 region has 15 residues. Germline trimming cut 5 bases from V and 3 bases from J; bases unmatched to any gene: 8. CDR1 and CDR2 from the germline V gene are MDHEN and SYDVKM. CDR3 coding DNA: TGTGCCAGCAGTCCCACCACAGGGGGTTACACTGAAGCTTTCTTT. It is translated as CASSPTTGGYTEAFF. Drawing the rest from reference TRBV28 and TRBJ1-1, the complete variable domain is DVKVTQSSRYLVKRTGEKVFLECVQDMDHENMFWYRQDPGLGLRLIYFSYDVKMKEKGDIPEGYSVSREKKERFSLILESASTNQTSMYLCASSPTTGGYTEAFFGQGTRLTVV.

The CDR3 here is CASTPEGTLNTNEQFF. The CDR3 region has the DNA TGTGCCAGCACCCCCGAGGGGACATTGAATACAAATGAGCAGTTCTTC. This chain connects TRBV27 to TRBJ2-1; maybe TRBD1 (6 bases). This CDR3 spans 16 amino acids. Trimming stripped 7 bases from V and 7 bases from J, with 23 bases between. CDR1 is MNHEY, CDR2 SMNVEV, per germline (reference sequence).

The V and J genes are TRBV5-6 and TRBJ2-7; D remains ambiguous. Between the trimmed V and J ends, which lost 1 base and 0 bases, there was a span of 8 bases. Germline loops: CDR1 SGHDT, CDR2 YYEEEE. The CDR3 extends over 14 amino acids. The CDR3 is CASSLWQSSYEQYF. The DNA of the CDR3 is TGTGCCAGCAGCTTGTGGCAGAGCTCCTACGAGCAGTACTTC.

The chain joins TRBV5-8 to TRBJ2-6; D is ambiguous. Per the germline V gene, CDR1 is SGHTS and CDR2 is YDEGEE. This CDR3 contains 17 residues. V was trimmed by 0 bases and J by 2 bases, leaving 12 bases between them. The CDR3 reads CASSLVALGAGANVLTF. The DNA for the CDR3 is TGTGCCAGCAGCTTGGTTGCTTTGGGTGCTGGGGCCAACGTCCTGACTTTC.

The chain has TRBV10-3 and TRBJ2-3; D tentatively fits TRBD1 or TRBD2 (6 bases each). The germline V gene has CDR1 ENHRY and CDR2 SYGVKD. There are 15 residues in the CDR3. The V end was cut by 7 bases, the J end by 2 bases, with 16 bases between. CDR3 bases: TGTGCCATCAACGGAGGGGGAGGCCCCACAGATACGCAGTATTTT. Translating gives CAINGGGGPTDTQYF.